Listed here are 5 T cell receptor beta chains from one sample, sequenced in a study of CD8+CD57+ T cells in acquired aplastic anemia. Genomic DNA provided the template from which TCR beta VDJ and CDR3 profiles were obtained. TCRdb re-analysed the reads in MiXCR, keeping a single row per CDR3 protein. The sample holds hundreds of thousands of distinct CDR3 sequences, just under 70% seen once. Sequenced material: sorted CD4+, CD8+, or CD8+CD57+ T cells (not recorded which) from PBMCs. Receptors were obtained from a human donor in good health, serving as a control.

This clonotype occurred once. A much more abundant neighbour one base away suggests this may be a read error. This chain joins TRBV2 and TRBJ2-4; 7 bases are shared with TRBD1. This CDR3 spans 14 amino acids. Germline assignment: CDR1 SNHLY and CDR2 FYNNEI. CDR3 amino acids: CACRRQGVRNIQYF. In nucleotides, the CDR3 is TGTGCCTGCAGGCGTCAGGGGGTGAGGAACATTCAGTACTTC.

This chain links TRBV10-3 with TRBJ2-3; D possibly corresponds to TRBD1 (5 bases). The CDR3 runs 15 residues. Looked up from germline, CDR1 is ENHRY and CDR2 is SYGVKD. Trimming took off 3 bases at V and 11 bases at J, with 21 bases between the two ends. The DNA for the CDR3 is TGTGCCATCAGTGATGGCAGGGCGACCTACAATGAGCAGTATTTT. Amino acid sequence: CAISDGRATYNEQYF.

The rearrangement joins TRBV25-1 to TRBJ2-5, with D possibly matching TRBD2 (6 bases). Trimming removed 6 bases from V and 5 bases from J, with 25 bases in between. Germline V lookup: CDR1 MGHDK, CDR2 SYGVNS. This CDR3 comprises 17 residues. The DNA for the CDR3 is TGTGCCAGCAGCTTGGGGGGTAGGTGGGAAAAATGGGAGACCCAGTACTTC. Residues: CASSLGGRWEKWETQYF.

This clonotype was seen only once. Its ends do not fully match the called genes, so a read error is possible. The V gene is TRBV11-2, the J gene TRBJ2-7; D ambiguous. Germline CDR1 and CDR2: SGHAT and FQNNGV. The CDR3 totals 11 residues. The CDR3 nucleotides read TGTGCCAGCAGCTTAGCGTGCGTGCAGTATTTC. This codes for CASSLACVQYF.

With respect to this clonotype: At one end, the junction sequence differs from germline, possibly due to a read error. This chain uses TRBV5-1 with TRBJ1-1; D is uncertain. This CDR3 has 14 residues. The germline V gene has CDR1 SGHRS and CDR2 YFSETQ. The CDR3 here is CASSLEAGGSEAFF. CDR3 sequence (DNA): TGTGCCAGCAGCTTAGAGGCGGGTGGGTCTGAAGCTTTCTTT.